This T cell receptor (beta chain) was recovered during a study of regulatory T cells in long-lasting Graves disease. Study conclusions and caveats: Having few samples may have compromised the accuracy.

From germline, CDR1 is DFQATT and CDR2 SNEGSKA (reference sequence). J was trimmed by 2 bases and V by 4 bases; bases with no gene match: 9. This CDR3 is built from 16 residues. Building the TCR beta libraries relied on iRepertoire HTBI primers, and CDR3 regions underwent Arm-PCR. Using its own MiXCR run on the multiplex PCR reads, TCRdb lists one record per CDR3 protein. The sample has 300,000 to 400,000 distinct CDR3 sequences, approximately 16% seen once; the top ten hold approximately 30%. Regarding time point: newly diagnosed GD, antithyroid drugs for less than 3 months. PBMCs provided the RNA from which the TCR library was made. Regarding this clonotype: The antigen is undetermined.

The same specimen was also included in a second study, on T cells in Graves' hyperthyroidism and ophthalmopathy.

Source: peripheral blood mononuclear cells (PBMCs), taken at new diagnosis, from a patient treated with antithyroid drugs. The chain uses TRBV20-1 and TRBJ2-3; 10 positions agree with TRBD2. The receptor was isolated from a man in his forties or fifties with Graves disease. CDR3 protein: CSAISLAGGHTDTQYF. The CDR3 region has the DNA TGCAGTGCTATTTCTTTAGCGGGGGGCCACACAGATACGCAGTATTTT.